The following is a T cell receptor (beta chain) sequence with its context. The entry originates in a study of T cells in Graves' hyperthyroidism and ophthalmopathy. The CDR3 has 14 amino acids. Trimming stripped 9 bases from V and 0 bases from J, with 14 bases between. Germline assignment: CDR1 SNHLY and CDR2 FYNNEI. Amplified regions were TCR beta CDR3 sequences from RNA transcripts. Researchers ran a first-round RT-PCR on the TCR CDR3 using the HTBI primer set. TCRdb reanalysed the multiplex PCR reads using MiXCR and keeps one entry per CDR3 protein. Of a few hundred thousand distinct CDR3 sequences detected, roughly 20% appear once; the ten largest clones hold roughly 29%.

Sequenced input: blood. The receptor was derived from a man between 18 and 35 years old with Graves' hyperthyroidism. This chain links TRBV2 with TRBJ1-2; D perhaps matches TRBD1 (5 bases). This chain's CDR3 is CASWGSPANYGYTF. CDR3 coding DNA: TGTGCCAGTTGGGGGTCTCCAGCTAACTATGGCTACACCTTC.